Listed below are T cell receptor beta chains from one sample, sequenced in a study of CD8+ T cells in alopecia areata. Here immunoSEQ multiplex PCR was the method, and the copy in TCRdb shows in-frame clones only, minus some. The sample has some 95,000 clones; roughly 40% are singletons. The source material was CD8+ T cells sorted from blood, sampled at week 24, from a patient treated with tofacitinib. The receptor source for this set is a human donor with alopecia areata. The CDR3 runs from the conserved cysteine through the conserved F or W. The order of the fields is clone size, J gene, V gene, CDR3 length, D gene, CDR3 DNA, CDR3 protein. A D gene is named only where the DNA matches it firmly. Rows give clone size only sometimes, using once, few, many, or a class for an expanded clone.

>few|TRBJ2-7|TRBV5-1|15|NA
TGCGCCAGCAGCACGAACACCGGGACGGAATACGAGCAGTACTTC
CASSTNTGTEYEQYF
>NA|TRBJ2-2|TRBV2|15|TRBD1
TGTGCCAGCAATCCGGGACAGGGGGACACCGGGGAGCTGTTTTTT
CASNPGQGDTGELFF
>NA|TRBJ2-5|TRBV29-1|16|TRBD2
TGCAGCGTTGAAGATCGACTAGCGGGATATGAGGAGACCCAGTACTTC
CSVEDRLAGYEETQYF
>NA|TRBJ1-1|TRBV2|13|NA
TGTGCCAGCAGTGCTGTGGGAGGTACTGAAGCTTTCTTT
CASSAVGGTEAFF
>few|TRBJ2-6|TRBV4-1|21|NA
TGCGCCAGCAGCCAACGACTACTTAATGAGGGTTTAACATCTGGGGCCAACGTCCTGACTTTC
CASSQRLLNEGLTSGANVLTF
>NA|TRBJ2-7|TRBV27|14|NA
TGTGCCAGCAGTTCCAACTCGGGCGTGGACGAGCAGTACTTC
CASSSNSGVDEQYF
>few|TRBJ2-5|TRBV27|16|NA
TGTGCCAGCAGTCCGTGGGGCGGTAACCGTTACGAGACCCAGTACTTC
CASSPWGGNRYETQYF
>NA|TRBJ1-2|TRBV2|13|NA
TGTGCCAGCAGTGAAAGGATCCTCTATGGCTACACCTTC
CASSERILYGYTF
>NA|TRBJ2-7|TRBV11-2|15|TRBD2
TGTGCCAGCACCCTACTGGGTAGCGGGCGTAGCGAGCAGTACTTC
CASTLLGSGRSEQYF
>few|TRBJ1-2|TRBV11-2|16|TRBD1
TGTGCCAGCAGCTTCCCACGACAGGGGGCAAACTATGGCTACACCTTC
CASSFPRQGANYGYTF
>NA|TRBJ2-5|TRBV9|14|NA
TGTGCCAGCAGCCCCTATGACCAGCAAGAGACCCAGTACTTC
CASSPYDQQETQYF
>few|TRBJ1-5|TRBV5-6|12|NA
TGTGCCAGCAGCAGGGGCTCACAGCCCCAGCATTTT
CASSRGSQPQHF
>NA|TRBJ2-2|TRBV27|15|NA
TGTGCCAGCAGTTTTCGGGGGACGAACACCGGGGAGCTGTTTTTT
CASSFRGTNTGELFF
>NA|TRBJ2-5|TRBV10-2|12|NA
TGCGCCAGCAGTACCAGCAAAGAGACCCAGTACTTC
CASSTSKETQYF
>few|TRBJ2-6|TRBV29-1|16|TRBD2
TGCAGCGTCCCCCGGCGGGAGGGCCTCGGGGCCAACGTCCTGACTTTC
CSVPRREGLGANVLTF
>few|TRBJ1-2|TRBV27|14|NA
TGTGCCAGCAGCCTCGGCCGGGCTAACTATGGCTACACCTTC
CASSLGRANYGYTF